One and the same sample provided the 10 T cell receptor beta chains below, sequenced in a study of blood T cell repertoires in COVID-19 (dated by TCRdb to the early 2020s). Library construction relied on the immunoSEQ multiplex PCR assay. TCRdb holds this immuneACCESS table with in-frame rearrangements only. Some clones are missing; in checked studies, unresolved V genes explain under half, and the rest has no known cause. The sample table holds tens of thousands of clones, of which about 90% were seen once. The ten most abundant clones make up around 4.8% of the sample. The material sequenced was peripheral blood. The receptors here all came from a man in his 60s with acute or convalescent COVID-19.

The CDR3, as DNA: TGTGCCAGCAGCCGGACTAGCGGGAGGTCAGAGACCCAGTACTTC. Its protein is CASSRTSGRSETQYF. This rearrangement joins TRBV11-2 to TRBJ2-5; 14 positions agree with TRBD2. CDR1 and CDR2 from the germline V gene are SGHAT and FQNNGV. This CDR3 is built from 15 residues. V trimming: 5 bases; J trimming: 4 bases; junction bases outside the gene matches: 3.

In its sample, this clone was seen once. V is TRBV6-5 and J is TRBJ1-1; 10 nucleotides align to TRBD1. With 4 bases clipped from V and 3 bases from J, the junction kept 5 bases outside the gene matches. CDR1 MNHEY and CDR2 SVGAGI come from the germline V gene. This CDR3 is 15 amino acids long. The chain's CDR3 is CASSLFGQGDTEAFF. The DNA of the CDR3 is TGTGCCAGCAGTTTATTCGGACAGGGGGACACTGAAGCTTTCTTT.

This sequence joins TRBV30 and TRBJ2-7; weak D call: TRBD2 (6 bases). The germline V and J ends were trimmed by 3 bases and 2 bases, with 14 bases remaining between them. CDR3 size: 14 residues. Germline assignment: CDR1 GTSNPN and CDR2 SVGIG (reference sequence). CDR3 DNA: TGTGCCTGGAGGAAAGGACTATCCACCTACGAGCAGTACTTC. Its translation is CAWRKGLSTYEQYF.

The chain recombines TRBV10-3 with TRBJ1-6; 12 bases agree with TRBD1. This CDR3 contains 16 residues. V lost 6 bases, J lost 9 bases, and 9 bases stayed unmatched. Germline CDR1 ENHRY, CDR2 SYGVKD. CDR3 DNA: TGTGCCATCAGCCCCGGGACAGGGGGCTTCATTTCACCCCTCCACTTT. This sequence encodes CAISPGTGGFISPLHF.

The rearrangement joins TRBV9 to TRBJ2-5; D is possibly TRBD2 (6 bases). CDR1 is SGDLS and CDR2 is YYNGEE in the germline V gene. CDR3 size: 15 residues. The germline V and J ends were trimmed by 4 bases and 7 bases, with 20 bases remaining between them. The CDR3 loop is CASSPSLGDSRTQYF. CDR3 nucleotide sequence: TGTGCCAGCAGCCCCAGTTTAGGGGACTCTCGGACCCAGTACTTC.

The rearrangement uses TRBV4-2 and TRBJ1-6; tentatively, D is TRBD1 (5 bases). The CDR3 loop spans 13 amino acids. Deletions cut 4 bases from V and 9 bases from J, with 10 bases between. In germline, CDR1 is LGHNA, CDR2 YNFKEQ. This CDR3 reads CASSLSTGSPLHF. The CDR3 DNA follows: TGTGCCAGCAGCCTATCAACAGGTTCACCCCTCCACTTT.

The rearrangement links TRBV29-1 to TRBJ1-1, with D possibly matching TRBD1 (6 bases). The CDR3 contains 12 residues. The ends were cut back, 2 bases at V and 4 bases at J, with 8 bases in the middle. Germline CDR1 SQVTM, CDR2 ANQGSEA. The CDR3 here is CSVERGGTEAFF. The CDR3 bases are TGCAGCGTTGAACGAGGGGGCACTGAAGCTTTCTTT.

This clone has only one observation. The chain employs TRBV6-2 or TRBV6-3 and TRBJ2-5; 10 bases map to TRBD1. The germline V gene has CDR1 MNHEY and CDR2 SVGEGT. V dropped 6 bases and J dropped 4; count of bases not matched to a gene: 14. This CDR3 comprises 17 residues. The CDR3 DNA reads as TGTGCCAGCAGCCTAATAGCGGGACAGGGGACGAGAGAGACCCAGTACTTC. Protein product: CASSLIAGQGTRETQYF.

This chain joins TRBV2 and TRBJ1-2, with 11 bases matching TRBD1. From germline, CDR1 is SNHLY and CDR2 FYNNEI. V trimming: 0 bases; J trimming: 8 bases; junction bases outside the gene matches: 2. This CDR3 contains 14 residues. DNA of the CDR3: TGTGCCAGCAGTGAAGCCCGGACAGGGGGCGGCTACACCTTC. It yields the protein CASSEARTGGGYTF.

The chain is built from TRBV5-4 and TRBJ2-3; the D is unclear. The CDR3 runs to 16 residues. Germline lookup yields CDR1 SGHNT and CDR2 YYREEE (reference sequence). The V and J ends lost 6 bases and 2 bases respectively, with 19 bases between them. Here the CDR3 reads CASTSAPERHTDTQYF. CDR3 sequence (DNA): TGTGCCAGCACCAGTGCTCCGGAGAGGCACACAGATACGCAGTATTTT.